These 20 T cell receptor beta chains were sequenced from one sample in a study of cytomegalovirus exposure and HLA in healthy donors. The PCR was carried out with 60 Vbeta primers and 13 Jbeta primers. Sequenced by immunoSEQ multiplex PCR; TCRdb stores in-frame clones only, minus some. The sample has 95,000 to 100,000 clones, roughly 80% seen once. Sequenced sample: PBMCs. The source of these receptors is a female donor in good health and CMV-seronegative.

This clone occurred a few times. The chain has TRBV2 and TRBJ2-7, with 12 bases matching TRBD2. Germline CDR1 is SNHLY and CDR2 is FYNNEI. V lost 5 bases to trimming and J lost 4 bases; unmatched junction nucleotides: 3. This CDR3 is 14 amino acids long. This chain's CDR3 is CASSFGLAGYEQYF. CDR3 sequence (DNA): TGTGCCAGCAGTTTCGGACTAGCGGGATACGAGCAGTACTTC.

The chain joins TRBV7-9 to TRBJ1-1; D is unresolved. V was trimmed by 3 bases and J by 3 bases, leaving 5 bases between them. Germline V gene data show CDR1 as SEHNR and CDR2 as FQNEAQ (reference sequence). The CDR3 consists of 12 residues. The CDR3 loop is CASSFSDTEAFF. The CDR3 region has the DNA TGTGCCAGCAGCTTCTCGGACACTGAAGCTTTCTTT.

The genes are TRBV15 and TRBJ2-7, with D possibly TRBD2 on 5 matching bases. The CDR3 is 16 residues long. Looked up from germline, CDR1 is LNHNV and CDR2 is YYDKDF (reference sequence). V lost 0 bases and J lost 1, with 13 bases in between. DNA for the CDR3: TGTGCCACCAGCAGAGATGCGGGCCCCAAGTCCTACGAGCAGTACTTC. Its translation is CATSRDAGPKSYEQYF. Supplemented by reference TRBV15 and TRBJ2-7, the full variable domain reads DAMVIQNPRYQVTQFGKPVTLSCSQTLNHNVMYWYQQKSSQAPKLLFHYYDKDFNNEADTPDNFQSRRPNTSFCFLDIRSPGLGDTAMYLCATSRDAGPKSYEQYFGPGTRLTVT.

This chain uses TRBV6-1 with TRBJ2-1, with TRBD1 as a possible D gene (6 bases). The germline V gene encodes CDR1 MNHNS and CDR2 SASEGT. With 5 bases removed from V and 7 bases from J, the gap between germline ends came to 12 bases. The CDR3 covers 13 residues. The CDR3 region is CASSQGSENEQFF. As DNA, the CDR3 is TGTGCCAGCAGTCAGGGGTCTGAGAATGAGCAGTTCTTC.

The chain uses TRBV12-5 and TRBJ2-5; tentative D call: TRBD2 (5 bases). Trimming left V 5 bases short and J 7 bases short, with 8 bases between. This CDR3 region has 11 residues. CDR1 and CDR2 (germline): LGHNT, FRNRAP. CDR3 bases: TGTGCTAGTGGTACCCGGGGGACCCAGTACTTC. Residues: CASGTRGTQYF.

CDR3 residues: CASSVRTGLSTDTQYF. The CDR3 DNA follows: TGTGCCAGCAGCGTTCGGACAGGCCTAAGCACAGATACGCAGTATTTT. The chain joins TRBV9 to TRBJ2-3, with 7 bases lining up with TRBD1. J gave up 0 bases and V 2 bases, and 6 bases lay outside the gene matches. CDR1 SGDLS and CDR2 YYNGEE come from the germline V gene. The length of the CDR3 is 16 residues.

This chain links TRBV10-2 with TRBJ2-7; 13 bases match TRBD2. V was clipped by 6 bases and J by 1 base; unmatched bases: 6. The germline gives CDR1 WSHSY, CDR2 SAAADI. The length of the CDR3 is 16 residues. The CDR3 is CASREGLAGVSYEQYF. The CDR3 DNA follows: TGCGCCAGCAGGGAAGGACTAGCGGGAGTATCCTACGAGCAGTACTTC.

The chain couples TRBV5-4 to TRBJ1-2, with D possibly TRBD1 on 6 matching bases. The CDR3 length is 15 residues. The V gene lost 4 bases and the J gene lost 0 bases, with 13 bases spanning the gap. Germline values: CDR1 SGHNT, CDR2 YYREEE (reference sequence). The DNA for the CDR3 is TGTGCCAGCAGCGTCCAGGACAGACCTAACTATGGCTACACCTTC. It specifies CASSVQDRPNYGYTF.

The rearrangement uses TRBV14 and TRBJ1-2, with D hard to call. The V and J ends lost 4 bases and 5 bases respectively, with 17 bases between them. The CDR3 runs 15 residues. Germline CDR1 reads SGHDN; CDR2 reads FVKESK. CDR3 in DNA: TGTGCCAGCAGCCTAAGTTCGGGGTGGTGGTATGGCTACACCTTC. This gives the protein CASSLSSGWWYGYTF.

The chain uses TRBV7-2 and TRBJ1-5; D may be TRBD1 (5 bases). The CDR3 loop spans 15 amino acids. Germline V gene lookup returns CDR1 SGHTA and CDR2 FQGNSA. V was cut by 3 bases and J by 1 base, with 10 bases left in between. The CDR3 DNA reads TGTGCCAGCAGCTTCTCAGGGTTAAGCAATCAGCCCCAGCATTTT. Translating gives CASSFSGLSNQPQHF.

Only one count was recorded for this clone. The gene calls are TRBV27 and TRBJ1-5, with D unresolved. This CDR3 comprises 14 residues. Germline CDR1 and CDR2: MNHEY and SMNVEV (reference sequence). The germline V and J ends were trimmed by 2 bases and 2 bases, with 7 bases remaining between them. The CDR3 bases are TGTGCCAGCAGTTTAAGTACAGGCAATCAGCCCCAGCATTTT. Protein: CASSLSTGNQPQHF.

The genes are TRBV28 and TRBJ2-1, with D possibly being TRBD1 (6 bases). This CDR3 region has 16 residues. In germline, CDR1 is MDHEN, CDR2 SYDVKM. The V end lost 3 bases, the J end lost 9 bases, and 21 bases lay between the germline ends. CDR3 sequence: CASSFDRTEITLEQFF. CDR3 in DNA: TGTGCCAGCAGTTTTGATCGGACAGAAATAACTCTTGAGCAGTTCTTC. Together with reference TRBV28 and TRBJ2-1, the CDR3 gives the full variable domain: DVKVTQSSRYLVKRTGEKVFLECVQDMDHENMFWYRQDPGLGLRLIYFSYDVKMKEKGDIPEGYSVSREKKERFSLILESASTNQTSMYLCASSFDRTEITLEQFFGPGTRLTVL.

The CDR3 DNA follows: TGTGCCAGCAGTTTTTGGGGACAGGCGGGACTAGCGGGAGCTCTTCAGACCCAGTACTTC. Amino acids: CASSFWGQAGLAGALQTQYF. The genes are TRBV27 and TRBJ2-5, with TRBD2 matching 14 bases. Trimming cost V 3 bases and J 6 bases; bases outside gene matches: 18. This CDR3 has 20 residues. CDR1 and CDR2 (germline): MNHEY, SMNVEV (reference sequence).

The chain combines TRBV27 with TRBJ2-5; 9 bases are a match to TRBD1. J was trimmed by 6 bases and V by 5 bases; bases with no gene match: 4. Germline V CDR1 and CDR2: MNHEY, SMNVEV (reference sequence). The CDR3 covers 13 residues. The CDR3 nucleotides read TGTGCCAGCAGTACAGGGGGCAGACAGACCCAGTACTTC. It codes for CASSTGGRQTQYF.

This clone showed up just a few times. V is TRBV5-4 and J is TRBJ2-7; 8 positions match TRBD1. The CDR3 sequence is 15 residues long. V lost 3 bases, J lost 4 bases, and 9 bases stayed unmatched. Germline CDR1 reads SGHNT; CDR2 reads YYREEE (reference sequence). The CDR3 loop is CASSSKDRVQYEQYF. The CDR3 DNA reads TGTGCCAGCAGCTCCAAGGACAGGGTTCAATACGAGCAGTACTTC.

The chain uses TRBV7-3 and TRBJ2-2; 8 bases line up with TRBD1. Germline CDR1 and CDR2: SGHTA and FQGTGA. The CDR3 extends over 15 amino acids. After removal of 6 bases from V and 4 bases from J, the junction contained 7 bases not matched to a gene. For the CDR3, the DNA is TGTGCCAGCAGACGCGGACAGGGTCCCACCGGGGAGCTGTTTTTT. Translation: CASRRGQGPTGELFF.

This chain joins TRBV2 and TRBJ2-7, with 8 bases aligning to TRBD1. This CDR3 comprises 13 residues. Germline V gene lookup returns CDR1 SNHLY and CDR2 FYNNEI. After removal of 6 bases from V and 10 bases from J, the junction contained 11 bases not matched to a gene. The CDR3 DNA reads TGTGCCAGCAGGTTGGACAGGGAGACACTACAGTACTTC. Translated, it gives CASRLDRETLQYF.

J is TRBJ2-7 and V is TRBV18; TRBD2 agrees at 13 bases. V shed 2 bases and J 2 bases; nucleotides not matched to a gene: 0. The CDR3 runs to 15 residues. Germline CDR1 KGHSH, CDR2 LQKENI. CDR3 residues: CASSPGTSGTYEQYF. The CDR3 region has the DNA TGTGCCAGCTCACCAGGGACTAGCGGGACCTACGAGCAGTACTTC.

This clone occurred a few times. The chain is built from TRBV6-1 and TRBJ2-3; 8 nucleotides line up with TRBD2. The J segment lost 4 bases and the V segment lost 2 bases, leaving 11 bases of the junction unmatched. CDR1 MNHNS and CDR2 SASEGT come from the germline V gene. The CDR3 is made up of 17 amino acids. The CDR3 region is CASSEIRRRGASDTQYF. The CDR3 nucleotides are TGTGCCAGCAGTGAAATTAGAAGGCGGGGGGCCTCAGATACGCAGTATTTT.

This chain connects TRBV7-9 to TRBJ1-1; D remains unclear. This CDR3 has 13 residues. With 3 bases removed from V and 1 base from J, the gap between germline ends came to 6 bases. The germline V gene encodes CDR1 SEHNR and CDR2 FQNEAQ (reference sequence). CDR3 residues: CASSFQWNTEAFF. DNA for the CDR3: TGTGCCAGCAGCTTCCAGTGGAACACTGAAGCTTTCTTT.